This is a list of T cell receptor beta chains from one sample in a study of CD8 T cells in ankylosing spondylitis. TCRdb used MiXCR to reprocess the 5' RACE reads, holding one entry per CDR3 protein. The data contain more than 500,000 distinct CDR3 sequences, roughly 5.2% of them seen just once; the ten biggest clones take up under 4.5%. The specimen sequenced was blood, either unsorted or a sorted T cell fraction (not recorded which). Receptor source: a male donor with ankylosing spondylitis. CDR3s include the opening cysteine and the closing phenylalanine or tryptophan. Fields, in order: CDR3 length, D gene, V gene, clone size, J gene, CDR3 protein, CDR3 DNA. The D gene is left open where the match is weak. The size of a clone is reported for some rows only, either as once, few or many, or as a class for expanded clones.

>13|-|TRBV11-1|many|TRBJ1-1
CASSKDSDTEAFF
TGTGCCAGCAGCAAGGACAGCGACACTGAAGCTTTCTTT
>18|-|TRBV3-1|-|TRBJ2-6
CASSQEPSDYSGANVLTF
TGTGCCAGCAGCCAAGAACCCAGCGATTACTCTGGGGCCAACGTCCTGACTTTC
>14|-|TRBV6-1|many|TRBJ2-5
CASSLTVYQETQYF
TGTGCCAGCAGCCTTACAGTATACCAAGAGACCCAGTACTTC
>15|TRBD1|TRBV5-6|many|TRBJ1-1
CASSLTGQTGAEAFF
TGTGCCAGCAGCTTGACAGGGCAAACAGGGGCTGAAGCTTTCTTT
>11|-|TRBV29-1|many|TRBJ2-5
CSATGEETQYF
TGCAGCGCGACAGGTGAAGAGACCCAGTACTTC
>14|TRBD1|TRBV5-1|many|TRBJ2-5
CASSFGTVQETQYF
TGTGCCAGCAGCTTCGGGACAGTTCAAGAGACCCAGTACTTC
>15|TRBD2|TRBV20-1|many|TRBJ2-3
CSARFLAGQRDTQYF
TGCAGTGCTAGGTTCCTAGCGGGACAGAGGGATACGCAGTATTTT
>13|-|TRBV5-6|many|TRBJ1-1
CASSSDSLTEAFF
TGTGCCAGCAGCTCGGACAGTCTCACTGAAGCTTTCTTT
>18|TRBD2|TRBV24-1|many|TRBJ2-1
CATSDLKLAGGKYGEQFF
TGTGCCACCAGTGATTTGAAGCTAGCGGGAGGGAAATACGGGGAGCAGTTCTTC
>14|-|TRBV20-1|many|TRBJ2-3
CSVKRGAFTDTQYF
TGCAGTGTTAAGAGGGGGGCTTTCACAGATACGCAGTATTTT
>15|-|TRBV7-2|many|TRBJ2-7
CASSLAGQPTYEQYF
TGTGCCAGCAGCTTAGCAGGTCAGCCAACCTACGAGCAGTACTTC
>13|TRBD2|TRBV7-2|many|TRBJ2-3
CASSLQRENTQYF
TGTGCCAGCAGTCTCCAGCGGGAGAATACGCAGTATTTT
>15|-|TRBV20-1|many|TRBJ2-1
CSAWSRDFGYNEQFF
TGCAGTGCTTGGTCCCGGGACTTCGGTTACAATGAGCAGTTCTTC
>13|-|TRBV28|-|TRBJ2-5
CASSFMVQVAQYF
TGTGCCAGCAGTTTCATGGTGCAGGTGGCCCAGTACTTC
>15|TRBD2|TRBV5-1|many|TRBJ2-1
CASSLLAGGANEQFF
TGCGCCAGCAGCTTGCTCGCGGGAGGGGCCAATGAGCAGTTCTTC
>16|TRBD2|TRBV28|many|TRBJ2-7
CASSFSGRARSYEQYF
TGTGCCAGCAGCTTTAGCGGGAGGGCGAGGTCCTACGAGCAGTACTTC
>16|TRBD2|TRBV20-1|-|TRBJ2-1
CSARDLLAGTYNEQFF
TGCAGTGCTAGAGACCTACTAGCGGGGACCTACAATGAGCAGTTCTTC
>13|TRBD1|TRBV2|few|TRBJ2-7
CASSDEGQSEQYF
TGTGCCAGCAGTGATGAGGGACAGAGTGAGCAGTACTTC
>15|-|TRBV6-1|many|TRBJ2-1
CASGDSPLLLNEQFF
TGTGCCAGCGGCGACTCCCCACTCCTGCTCAATGAGCAGTTCTTC
>15|TRBD1|TRBV5-1|-|TRBJ1-3
CASSARQGLDNTIYF
TGCGCCAGCAGCGCCCGACAGGGGCTAGACAACACCATATATTTT
>15|-|TRBV12-3/TRBV12-4|many|TRBJ1-1
CASTPAGGMNTEAFF
TGTGCCAGCACCCCGGCGGGGGGCATGAACACTGAAGCTTTCTTT
>14|-|TRBV5-1|many|TRBJ1-2
CASSLEEGNYGYTF
TGCGCCAGCAGCTTGGAGGAGGGTAACTATGGCTACACCTTC
>15|-|TRBV5-1|many|TRBJ2-7
CASSSAGGYSYEQYF
TGCGCCAGCAGCTCCGCCGGTGGGTACTCCTACGAGCAGTACTTC
>15|-|TRBV7-2|many|TRBJ2-1
CASSLARQSYNEQFF
TGTGCCAGCAGCTTAGCGAGACAGAGTTACAATGAGCAGTTCTTC